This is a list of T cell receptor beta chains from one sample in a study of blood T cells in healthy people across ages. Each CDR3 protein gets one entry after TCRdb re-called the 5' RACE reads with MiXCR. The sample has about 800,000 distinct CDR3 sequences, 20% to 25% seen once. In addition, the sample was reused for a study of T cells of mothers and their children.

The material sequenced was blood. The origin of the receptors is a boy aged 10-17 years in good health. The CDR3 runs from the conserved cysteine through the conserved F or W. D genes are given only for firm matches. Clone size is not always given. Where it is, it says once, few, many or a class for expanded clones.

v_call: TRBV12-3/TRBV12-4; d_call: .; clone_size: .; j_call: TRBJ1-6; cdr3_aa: CASSAVGSYNSPLHF; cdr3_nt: TGTGCCAGCAGTGCCGTAGGCTCCTATAATTCACCCCTCCACTTT
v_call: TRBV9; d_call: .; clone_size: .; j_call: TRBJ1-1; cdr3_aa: CASSPDTGLNTEAFF; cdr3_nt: TGTGCCAGCAGCCCAGACACAGGGTTGAACACTGAAGCTTTCTTT
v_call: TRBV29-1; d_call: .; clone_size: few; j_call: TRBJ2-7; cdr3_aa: CSVLSSEDYEQYF; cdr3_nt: TGCAGCGTTTTGTCTAGCGAGGACTACGAGCAGTACTTC
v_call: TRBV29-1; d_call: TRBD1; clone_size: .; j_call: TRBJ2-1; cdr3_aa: CSVIKPGTGGNEQFF; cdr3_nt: TGCAGCGTTATCAAACCCGGGACAGGGGGCAACGAGCAGTTCTTC
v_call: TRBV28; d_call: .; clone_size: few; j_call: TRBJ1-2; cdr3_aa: CASSFGLSIKDGYTF; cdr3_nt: TGTGCCAGCAGTTTCGGACTTTCCATTAAGGATGGCTACACCTTC
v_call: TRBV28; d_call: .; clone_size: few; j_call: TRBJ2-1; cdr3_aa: CASSSPPGLPIEQFF; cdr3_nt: TGTGCCAGCAGTTCTCCACCGGGACTCCCTATTGAGCAGTTCTTC
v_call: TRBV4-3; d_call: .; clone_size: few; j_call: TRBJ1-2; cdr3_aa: CASSQDRPINYGYTF; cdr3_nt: TGCGCCAGCAGCCAAGATAGGCCGATTAACTATGGCTACACCTTC
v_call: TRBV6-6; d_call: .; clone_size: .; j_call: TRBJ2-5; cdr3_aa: CASRPPSTEQYF; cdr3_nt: TGTGCCAGCAGGCCACCTTCCACGGAGCAGTACTTC
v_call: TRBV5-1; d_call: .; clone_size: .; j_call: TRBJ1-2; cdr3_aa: CASSRTGDYRYTF; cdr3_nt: TGCGCCAGCAGCCGGACGGGGGACTATCGCTACACCTTC
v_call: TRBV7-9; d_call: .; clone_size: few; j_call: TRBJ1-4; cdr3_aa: CASSSKGGRTNEKLFF; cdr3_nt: TGTGCCAGCAGTTCCAAGGGGGGTCGAACTAATGAAAAACTGTTTTTT
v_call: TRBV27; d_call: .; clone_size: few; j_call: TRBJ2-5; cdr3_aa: CASSEDSQETQYF; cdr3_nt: TGTGCCAGCAGCGAAGACAGCCAAGAGACCCAGTACTTC
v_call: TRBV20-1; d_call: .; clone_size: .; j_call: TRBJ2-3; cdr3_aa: CSARDRLVRTDTQYF; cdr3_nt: TGCAGTGCTAGAGATCGGCTAGTTCGCACAGATACGCAGTATTTT
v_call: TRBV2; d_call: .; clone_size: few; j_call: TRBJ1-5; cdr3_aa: CASSEQGGGQPQHF; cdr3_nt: TGTGCCAGCAGCGAGCAGGGAGGTGGTCAGCCCCAGCATTTT
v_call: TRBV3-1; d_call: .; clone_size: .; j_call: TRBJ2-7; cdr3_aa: CASSQQVAGEEQYF; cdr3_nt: TGTGCCAGCAGCCAACAAGTAGCAGGGGAGGAGCAGTACTTC
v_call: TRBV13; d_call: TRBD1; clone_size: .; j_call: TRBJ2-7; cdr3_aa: CASRDGQGRFYEQYF; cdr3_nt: TGTGCCAGCAGAGATGGACAGGGGAGATTCTACGAGCAGTACTTC
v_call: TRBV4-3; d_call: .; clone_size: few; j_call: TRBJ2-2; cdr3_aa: CASSQADPTGELFF; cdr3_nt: TGCGCCAGCAGCCAAGCAGACCCCACCGGGGAGCTGTTTTTT
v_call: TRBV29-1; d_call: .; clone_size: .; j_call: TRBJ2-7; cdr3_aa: CSVLEDYEQYF; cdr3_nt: TGCAGCGTTCTCGAGGACTACGAGCAGTACTTC
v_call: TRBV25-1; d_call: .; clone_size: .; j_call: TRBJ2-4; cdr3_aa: CVSSPQMGTKNIQYF; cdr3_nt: TGTGTCAGCAGCCCACAGATGGGAACCAAAAACATTCAGTACTTC
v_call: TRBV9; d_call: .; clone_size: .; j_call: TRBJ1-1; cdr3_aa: CASSATGVYTEAFF; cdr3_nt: TGTGCCAGCAGCGCGACAGGAGTGTACACTGAAGCTTTCTTT
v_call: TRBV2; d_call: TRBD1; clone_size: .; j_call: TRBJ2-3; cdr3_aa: CASRRGQVDTQYF; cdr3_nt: TGTGCCAGCAGGAGGGGACAGGTAGATACGCAGTATTTT